A single sample gave rise to the 19 T cell receptor beta chains below, sequenced in a study of blood T cell repertoires in COVID-19. Using immunoSEQ multiplex PCR, the repertoire was profiled, and TCRdb retains in-frame clones only, with some absent. The data contain over 50,000 clones, 87% of them singletons. The sequenced sample consisted of peripheral blood. Receptors were obtained from a man in his 60s with acute or convalescent COVID-19.

This clone has more than one count but fewer than ten. The chain is built from TRBV3-1 (or the pseudogene TRBV3-2) and TRBJ1-3; D gene ambiguous. The CDR3 runs to 15 residues. V was cut by 4 bases and J by 1 base, with 11 bases left in between. Germline-derived CDR1 and CDR2 are LGHDT and YNNKEL (reference sequence). Here the CDR3 DNA reads TGTGCCAGCAGCCCAGATACCGCGTCTGGAAACACCATATATTTT. It is translated as CASSPDTASGNTIYF.

The chain recombines TRBV5-1 with TRBJ1-3; no definite D call. Germline loops: CDR1 SGHRS, CDR2 YFSETQ. The length of the CDR3 is 17 residues. V was trimmed by 0 bases and J by 4 bases, leaving 17 bases between them. CDR3 bases: TGCGCCAGCAGCTTGGGGAGGGCCGGACCGGTCGGAAACACCATATATTTT. Its protein is CASSLGRAGPVGNTIYF.

This clone has a single count. The rearrangement joins TRBV18 to TRBJ1-3; a weak D match, TRBD1 (5 bases). Between the trimmed V and J ends, which lost 3 bases and 1 base, there was a span of 19 bases. This CDR3 is 18 amino acids long. Germline assignment: CDR1 KGHSH and CDR2 LQKENI. For the CDR3, the DNA is TGTGCCAGCTCACCGACAAGGGGCGCAAAGGGTTCTGGAAACACCATATATTTT. This sequence encodes CASSPTRGAKGSGNTIYF.

The chain uses TRBV6-5 and TRBJ1-1; 10 bases agree with TRBD1. V lost 6 bases, J lost 4 bases, and 2 bases stayed unmatched. Germline V gives CDR1 MNHEY, CDR2 SVGAGI. The CDR3 runs to 13 residues. The chain's CDR3 is CASRGTGATEAFF. CDR3 nucleotide sequence: TGTGCCAGCAGGGGGACAGGGGCCACTGAAGCTTTCTTT.

The chain links TRBV27 to TRBJ1-2; tentatively, D is TRBD1 (5 bases). V lost 5 bases and J lost 1, with 11 bases in between. The CDR3 loop spans 14 amino acids. CDR1 is MNHEY and CDR2 is SMNVEV in the germline V gene (reference sequence). The CDR3 here is CASSRQYDNYGYTF. Here the CDR3 DNA reads TGTGCCAGCAGTCGACAGTACGATAACTATGGCTACACCTTC.

The rearrangement joins TRBV4-3 to TRBJ2-3; TRBD2 matches at 7 bases. Germline trimming cut 0 bases from V and 4 bases from J; bases unmatched to any gene: 7. CDR3 length: 16 residues. Germline loops: CDR1 LGHNA, CDR2 YSLEER. In nucleotides, the CDR3 is TGCGCCAGCAGCCAAGATCGGCCAGCGGGGCCAGATACGCAGTATTTT. It is translated as CASSQDRPAGPDTQYF.

The V and J genes are TRBV6-2 or TRBV6-3 and TRBJ1-5, with a possible D match to TRBD1 (5 bases). CDR3 size: 13 residues. Between the trimmed V and J ends, which lost 4 bases and 5 bases, there was a span of 9 bases. Germline loops: CDR1 MNHEY, CDR2 SVGEGT. The CDR3 reads CASSSGGYQPQHF. DNA of the CDR3: TGTGCCAGCAGTTCCGGGGGTTATCAGCCCCAGCATTTT.

The chain links TRBV3-1 (or the pseudogene TRBV3-2) to TRBJ2-7; tentative D call: TRBD2 (7 bases). V was shortened by 4 bases and J by 3 bases, with 16 bases between the two germline ends. The CDR3 length is 15 residues. The germline CDR1 and CDR2 sequences are LGHDT and YNNKEL (reference sequence). The CDR3 protein is CASSLRGGLVYEQYF. DNA of the CDR3: TGTGCCAGCAGCCTAAGGGGGGGCCTCGTCTACGAGCAGTACTTC.

CDR3 nucleotides: TGTGCCAGCAGCGTACAATCAGGGGACTATGGCTACACCTTC. It encodes CASSVQSGDYGYTF. The chain carries TRBV9 and TRBJ1-2; D perhaps matches TRBD1 (6 bases). The CDR3 sequence is 14 residues long. In germline, CDR1 is SGDLS, CDR2 YYNGEE. Trimming cost V 1 base and J 3 bases, with 10 bases left between them. Drawing the rest from reference TRBV9 and TRBJ1-2, the complete variable domain is DSGVTQTPKHLITATGQRVTLRCSPRSGDLSVYWYQQSLDQGLQFLIQYYNGEERAKGNILERFSAQQFPDLHSELNLSSLELGDSALYFCASSVQSGDYGYTFGSGTRLTVV.

This chain's CDR3 is CASRAPTGAVNTEAFF. The CDR3 DNA reads TGTGCCAGTAGAGCACCGACAGGGGCCGTGAACACTGAAGCTTTCTTT. This chain joins TRBV19 and TRBJ1-1, with TRBD1 matching over 8 bases. The V gene end was trimmed by 6 bases and the J gene end by 0 bases; junction bases not matched to a gene: 9. Germline V gene data show CDR1 as LNHDA and CDR2 as SQIVND (reference sequence). The CDR3 contains 16 residues.

The J gene is TRBJ1-5, the V gene TRBV9, with TRBD1 matching 8 bases. Germline V gene data show CDR1 as SGDLS and CDR2 as YYNGEE. The junction had 18 bases not matched to a gene; V was cut back by 8 bases and J by 2 bases. The CDR3 is 18 amino acids. CDR3 nucleotides: TGTGCCAGGCACAATCCGAACAGGGGGGGTATTGGCAATCAGCCCCAGCATTTT. Its translation: CARHNPNRGGIGNQPQHF.

The chain employs TRBV2 and TRBJ2-3; D may be TRBD1 (5 bases). Trimming stripped 1 base from V and 1 base from J, with 12 bases between. Germline V lookup: CDR1 SNHLY, CDR2 FYNNEI. The CDR3 consists of 16 residues. Here the CDR3 reads CASSEELGQGTDTQYF. CDR3 DNA: TGTGCCAGCAGTGAAGAGTTGGGGCAGGGCACAGATACGCAGTATTTT.

This chain connects TRBV13 to TRBJ2-2; 10 bases agree with TRBD2. Germline CDR1 and CDR2: PRHDT and FYEKMQ (reference sequence). The junction had 10 bases not matched to a gene; V was cut back by 5 bases and J by 4 bases. The CDR3 covers 17 residues. In DNA, the CDR3 is TGTGCCAGCAGCCCCCTTGGAGCGGGGGGGCCCACCGGGGAGCTGTTTTTT. Translating it yields CASSPLGAGGPTGELFF. Using reference TRBV13 and TRBJ2-2 for the parts outside the CDR3, the full variable domain is AAGVIQSPRHLIKEKRETATLKCYPIPRHDTVYWYQQGPGQDPQFLISFYEKMQSDKGSIPDRFSAQQFSDYHSELNMSSLELGDSALYFCASSPLGAGGPTGELFFGEGSRLTVL.

This sequence joins TRBV25-1 and TRBJ1-4; 11 bases align to TRBD1. This CDR3 has 16 amino acids. Germline V gene lookup returns CDR1 MGHDK and CDR2 SYGVNS. V lost 4 bases and J lost 0; bases outside the gene matches: 1. In DNA form, the CDR3 reads TGTGCCAGCAGTGCGGGACAGGGGGCAACTAATGAAAAACTGTTTTTT. Translation: CASSAGQGATNEKLFF.

The CDR3 is CASSQPDRVSGEQYF. The CDR3 DNA is TGCGCCAGCAGCCAACCTGACAGGGTCTCGGGCGAGCAGTACTTC. The V call is TRBV4-1, the J call TRBJ2-7, with 7 bases fitting TRBD1. The CDR3 has 15 residues. J lost 6 bases, V lost 2 bases, and 10 bases had no gene match. Germline values: CDR1 MGHRA, CDR2 YSYEKL.

The chain has TRBV9 and TRBJ2-3; 9 bases map to TRBD2. This CDR3 spans 15 amino acids. Trimming took 4 bases from V and 2 from J; bases not matched to a gene: 5. Germline lookup yields CDR1 SGDLS and CDR2 YYNGEE. The CDR3 here is CASSISGGNTDTQYF. CDR3 nucleotide sequence: TGTGCCAGCAGCATTAGCGGGGGAAACACAGATACGCAGTATTTT.

The V call is TRBV4-3, the J call TRBJ1-1; D may be TRBD1 (5 bases). There are 15 residues in the CDR3. Trimming took off 4 bases at V and 3 bases at J, with 15 bases between the two ends. Germline values: CDR1 LGHNA, CDR2 YSLEER. CDR3 sequence reads: CASSLRVQGDTEAFF. The CDR3 bases are TGCGCCAGCAGCCTACGAGTCCAGGGCGACACTGAAGCTTTCTTT.

The rearrangement links TRBV4-1 to TRBJ1-4; weak D call: TRBD1 (5 bases). Germline V gene data show CDR1 as MGHRA and CDR2 as YSYEKL. The CDR3 contains 16 residues. V was trimmed by 2 bases and J by 7 bases, leaving 17 bases between them. The chain's CDR3 is CASSQSVGQGSEKLFF. CDR3 bases: TGCGCCAGCAGCCAATCCGTAGGGCAGGGCAGTGAAAAACTGTTTTTT.

The genes are TRBV25-1 and TRBJ1-5; 8 nucleotides match TRBD1. Germline assignment: CDR1 MGHDK and CDR2 SYGVNS. The CDR3 has 14 amino acids. Germline trimming cut 6 bases from V and 7 bases from J; bases unmatched to any gene: 8. CDR3 coding DNA: TGTGCCAGCAGACAACAGGGGGTAGACCAGCCCCAGCATTTT. Its protein is CASRQQGVDQPQHF.